This T cell receptor (beta chain) was identified in a study of cytomegalovirus exposure and HLA in healthy donors. General study findings and limits: Presence/absence analyses rested on an assumption that sequencing depth was roughly uniform across donors. Most TCR beta V segments were productive about 87% or about 30% of the time in an earlier analysis. Available immune exposure information covered CMV serostatus only. Sequences of the TCR beta chain were said to predict the HLA-A and HLA-B alleles of most subjects accurately.

Looked up from germline, CDR1 is LNHNV and CDR2 is YYDKDF (reference sequence). There are 17 residues in the CDR3. V gave up 6 bases and J gave up 2 bases; unmatched junction bases: 9. The primer mix had 60 Vbeta and 13 Jbeta primers. Sequenced by immunoSEQ multiplex PCR; TCRdb stores in-frame clones only, minus some. This sample has roughly 120,000 clones, with more than 80% found just once. A remark on this clone: The antigen is undetermined.

Input material: PBMCs. V is TRBV15 and J is TRBJ2-6; the match to TRBD1 covers 8 bases. The TCR originated in a male donor in good health and CMV-seronegative. CDR3 loop: CATSYRDRLTGANVLTF. The CDR3 DNA follows: TGTGCCACCAGTTACCGGGACAGGCTTACTGGGGCCAACGTCCTGACTTTC.